The entry that follows covers one TCR beta chain sequence. Germline V gene data show CDR1 as LNHNV and CDR2 as YYDKDF (reference sequence). J gave up 0 bases and V 2 bases, and 3 bases lay outside the gene matches. This CDR3 contains 16 residues. This specimen belongs to a study of technical replicates of blood from several donors. Sequenced by immunoSEQ multiplex PCR; TCRdb stores in-frame clones only, minus some. The sample lists fewer than 85,000 clones, around 96% occurring once. The sample consisted of T cells isolated from PBMCs. This clonotype was sampled from a human donor in good health. This rearrangement joins TRBV15 to TRBJ2-3; 9 bases fit TRBD2. Written as DNA, the CDR3 is TGTGCCACCAGCAGATGGACTAGCGCCAGCACAGATACGCAGTATTTT. This sequence encodes CATSRWTSASTDTQYF.